This entry is about one T cell receptor (beta chain). Its target is not known. Amplification used 60 Vbeta primers and 13 Jbeta primers. Produced via immunoSEQ multiplex PCR; TCRdb's table is partial and in-frame only. The sample carries 150,000 or so clones, around 77% recorded once. The CDR3 is 14 residues long. Germline CDR1 reads SGHNT; CDR2 reads YENEEA. V was cut by 5 bases and J by 4 bases, with 13 bases left in between. This specimen comes from a study of cytomegalovirus exposure and HLA in healthy donors. Study-level results: As confirmed in vitro, a few CMV-associated chains were specific for CMV antigens.

The chain is built from TRBV11-3 and TRBJ2-3; maybe TRBD2 (5 bases). The sequencing input was PBMCs. The sequence came from a woman in her thirties in good health and CMV-seronegative. CDR3 sequence reads: CASSGRGFADTQYF. As DNA, the CDR3 is TGTGCCAGCAGCGGCCGGGGTTTTGCAGATACGCAGTATTTT.